The rows below give T cell receptor beta chains drawn from one sample of a study of blood T cell repertoires in COVID-19. TCRdb's table, derived via immunoSEQ multiplex PCR, lists solely in-frame clones and lacks some. This sample has about 190,000 clones, with approximately 84% found just once. The sequencing input was peripheral blood. Every receptor here comes from a woman in her seventies with active or convalescent COVID-19. The CDR3 runs from the conserved cysteine through the conserved F or W. A D gene is named only where the DNA matches it firmly. For some rows the clone size is stated as once, few or many, or as a class when expanded; others skip it.

d_gene: TRBD2
abundance: .
j_gene: TRBJ2-2
v_gene: TRBV6-2/TRBV6-3
CDR3aa: CASSRGNRELAGVSGELFF
CDR3nt: TGTGCCAGCAGCCGCGGCAATCGGGAACTAGCGGGAGTCTCCGGGGAGCTGTTTTTT

d_gene: TRBD1
abundance: .
j_gene: TRBJ2-7
v_gene: TRBV5-1
CDR3aa: CASSIGTGVFYEQYF
CDR3nt: TGCGCCAGCAGCATCGGGACAGGAGTCTTCTACGAGCAGTACTTC

d_gene: TRBD2
abundance: .
j_gene: TRBJ2-1
v_gene: TRBV5-1
CDR3aa: CASTLASEQFF
CDR3nt: TGCGCCAGCACACTAGCGAGTGAGCAGTTCTTC

d_gene: TRBD1
abundance: .
j_gene: TRBJ2-2
v_gene: TRBV7-7
CDR3aa: CASSPGQGTGELFF
CDR3nt: TGTGCCAGCAGCCCAGGACAGGGAACCGGGGAGCTGTTTTTT

d_gene: TRBD2
abundance: .
j_gene: TRBJ2-2
v_gene: TRBV18
CDR3aa: CASSLGLAGVGLYTGELFF
CDR3nt: TGTGCCAGCTCCCTCGGACTAGCGGGAGTCGGTTTGTACACCGGGGAGCTGTTTTTT

d_gene: TRBD1
abundance: .
j_gene: TRBJ1-6
v_gene: TRBV18
CDR3aa: CASSPGQGNSPLHF
CDR3nt: TGTGCCAGCTCACCCGGACAGGGCAATTCACCCCTCCACTTT

d_gene: TRBD2
abundance: once
j_gene: TRBJ2-2
v_gene: TRBV28
CDR3aa: CASSHSGSGTGELFF
CDR3nt: TGTGCCAGCAGTCATAGCGGGAGTGGGACCGGGGAGCTGTTTTTT

d_gene: .
abundance: .
j_gene: TRBJ1-1
v_gene: TRBV29-1
CDR3aa: CSVEGRDTEAFF
CDR3nt: TGCAGCGTTGAGGGCAGGGATACTGAAGCTTTCTTT

d_gene: TRBD1
abundance: .
j_gene: TRBJ1-5
v_gene: TRBV18
CDR3aa: CASSPRTGVSNQPQHF
CDR3nt: TGTGCCAGCTCACCCAGGACAGGGGTTAGCAATCAGCCCCAGCATTTT

d_gene: TRBD2
abundance: .
j_gene: TRBJ2-1
v_gene: TRBV5-6
CDR3aa: CASSLRPGTSGFKPNEQFF
CDR3nt: TGTGCCAGCAGCTTGCGGCCCGGGACTAGCGGGTTCAAACCCAATGAGCAGTTCTTC

d_gene: .
abundance: .
j_gene: TRBJ1-2
v_gene: TRBV6-6
CDR3aa: CASSYSRDGYTF
CDR3nt: TGTGCCAGCAGTTACTCCAGGGATGGCTACACCTTC

d_gene: .
abundance: .
j_gene: TRBJ1-1
v_gene: TRBV30
CDR3aa: CAWTASSGGTEAFF
CDR3nt: TGTGCCTGGACGGCCTCCAGCGGGGGCACTGAAGCTTTCTTT

d_gene: TRBD2
abundance: .
j_gene: TRBJ2-7
v_gene: TRBV6-1
CDR3aa: CASSEGGSSYEQYF
CDR3nt: TGTGCCAGCAGTGAGGGCGGGAGCTCCTACGAGCAGTACTTC

d_gene: TRBD1
abundance: .
j_gene: TRBJ2-3
v_gene: TRBV29-1
CDR3aa: CSGLTRKTGGGTDTQYF
CDR3nt: TGCAGCGGCCTGACGCGGAAGACAGGGGGAGGCACAGATACGCAGTATTTT

d_gene: .
abundance: once
j_gene: TRBJ1-5
v_gene: TRBV7-3
CDR3aa: CASSLRAASHNQPQHF
CDR3nt: TGTGCCAGCAGCTTAAGGGCAGCCTCACACAATCAGCCCCAGCATTTT

d_gene: .
abundance: .
j_gene: TRBJ1-2
v_gene: TRBV18
CDR3aa: CASSPLAGSDNYGYTF
CDR3nt: TGTGCCAGCTCACCACTTGCCGGGTCCGACAACTATGGCTACACCTTC

d_gene: .
abundance: .
j_gene: TRBJ2-1
v_gene: TRBV12-3/TRBV12-4
CDR3aa: CASSSQGDNEQFF
CDR3nt: TGTGCCAGCAGTTCACAGGGAGACAATGAGCAGTTCTTC

d_gene: .
abundance: .
j_gene: TRBJ2-1
v_gene: TRBV7-3
CDR3aa: CASSLGPNNEQFF
CDR3nt: TGTGCCAGCAGCTTAGGGCCGAACAATGAGCAGTTCTTC

d_gene: TRBD2
abundance: .
j_gene: TRBJ2-3
v_gene: TRBV7-2
CDR3aa: CASSSKAGVGSDTQYF
CDR3nt: TGTGCCAGCAGCTCTAAAGCGGGAGTCGGTTCAGATACGCAGTATTTT

d_gene: TRBD2
abundance: .
j_gene: TRBJ2-3
v_gene: TRBV5-1
CDR3aa: CASRTAAGATDTQYF
CDR3nt: TGCGCCAGCAGGACGGCCGCGGGAGCGACAGATACGCAGTATTTT

d_gene: .
abundance: .
j_gene: TRBJ2-1
v_gene: TRBV18
CDR3aa: CASSQTTNGEQFF
CDR3nt: TGTGCCAGCTCACAAACGACTAACGGTGAGCAGTTCTTC

d_gene: TRBD1
abundance: .
j_gene: TRBJ2-3
v_gene: TRBV28
CDR3aa: CASSSRGQGRADTQYF
CDR3nt: TGTGCCAGCAGTTCTCGGGGACAGGGTAGAGCAGATACGCAGTATTTT

d_gene: .
abundance: .
j_gene: TRBJ2-5
v_gene: TRBV7-9
CDR3aa: CASTPPSSAEETQYF
CDR3nt: TGTGCCAGCACCCCCCCCAGTAGCGCAGAAGAGACCCAGTACTTC

d_gene: .
abundance: .
j_gene: TRBJ2-1
v_gene: TRBV11-2
CDR3aa: CASSLGDFASYNEQFF
CDR3nt: TGTGCCAGCAGCTTAGGGGACTTCGCCTCCTACAATGAGCAGTTCTTC

d_gene: .
abundance: .
j_gene: TRBJ1-2
v_gene: TRBV12-3/TRBV12-4
CDR3aa: CASSLPQGNGYTF
CDR3nt: TGTGCCAGCAGCCTACCACAGGGAAACGGCTACACCTTC

d_gene: .
abundance: .
j_gene: TRBJ2-2
v_gene: TRBV18
CDR3aa: CASFNLEGTGELFF
CDR3nt: TGTGCCAGCTTTAACCTTGAGGGCACCGGGGAGCTGTTTTTT

d_gene: TRBD1
abundance: .
j_gene: TRBJ1-4
v_gene: TRBV6-2/TRBV6-3
CDR3aa: CASSRDRGNEKLFF
CDR3nt: TGTGCCAGCAGTCGGGACAGGGGGAATGAAAAACTGTTTTTT

d_gene: TRBD2
abundance: .
j_gene: TRBJ2-5
v_gene: TRBV7-9
CDR3aa: CASTITPALLAGASETQYF
CDR3nt: TGTGCCAGCACTATTACGCCGGCTCTTCTAGCGGGAGCATCGGAGACCCAGTACTTC

d_gene: .
abundance: once
j_gene: TRBJ2-7
v_gene: TRBV5-1
CDR3aa: CAGSSTGLTYEQYF
CDR3nt: TGCGCCGGCAGCTCGACAGGCCTCACCTACGAGCAGTACTTC

d_gene: TRBD2
abundance: .
j_gene: TRBJ2-5
v_gene: TRBV3-1/TRBV3-2
CDR3aa: CASSRRLAGVETQYF
CDR3nt: TGTGCCAGCAGCCGACGACTAGCGGGAGTGGAGACCCAGTACTTC

d_gene: .
abundance: once
j_gene: TRBJ1-5
v_gene: TRBV5-8
CDR3aa: CASSWAGGVMDQPQHF
CDR3nt: TGTGCCAGCAGCTGGGCTGGGGGGGTCATGGATCAGCCCCAGCATTTT

d_gene: .
abundance: .
j_gene: TRBJ2-1
v_gene: TRBV28
CDR3aa: CASIGSSYNEQFF
CDR3nt: TGTGCCAGCATAGGGAGCTCCTACAATGAGCAGTTCTTC

d_gene: .
abundance: once
j_gene: TRBJ1-2
v_gene: TRBV10-3
CDR3aa: CAISVTEVDGYTF
CDR3nt: TGTGCCATCAGTGTTACTGAAGTCGATGGCTACACCTTC

d_gene: .
abundance: .
j_gene: TRBJ2-1
v_gene: TRBV19
CDR3aa: CASLSQGYNEQFF
CDR3nt: TGTGCCAGTCTTTCTCAGGGCTACAATGAGCAGTTCTTC

d_gene: .
abundance: .
j_gene: TRBJ1-1
v_gene: TRBV28
CDR3aa: CASRLRHILNTEAFF
CDR3nt: TGTGCCAGCAGGCTACGACACATTCTGAACACTGAAGCTTTCTTT

d_gene: .
abundance: .
j_gene: TRBJ2-5
v_gene: TRBV21-1
CDR3aa: CASSKKPGRDREETQYF
CDR3nt: TGTGCCAGCAGCAAAAAGCCCGGCCGGGACAGGGAAGAGACCCAGTACTTC

d_gene: .
abundance: few
j_gene: TRBJ2-7
v_gene: TRBV7-6
CDR3aa: CASSLGTGVAREQYF
CDR3nt: TGTGCCAGCAGCTTAGGTACGGGAGTGGCGAGGGAGCAGTACTTC

d_gene: .
abundance: .
j_gene: TRBJ2-1
v_gene: TRBV20-1
CDR3aa: CSAYFYNEQFF
CDR3nt: TGCAGTGCTTACTTCTACAATGAGCAGTTCTTC

d_gene: .
abundance: .
j_gene: TRBJ2-5
v_gene: TRBV11-2
CDR3aa: CASSFISMKVGTQYF
CDR3nt: TGTGCCAGCAGCTTTATTAGCATGAAAGTGGGGACCCAGTACTTC